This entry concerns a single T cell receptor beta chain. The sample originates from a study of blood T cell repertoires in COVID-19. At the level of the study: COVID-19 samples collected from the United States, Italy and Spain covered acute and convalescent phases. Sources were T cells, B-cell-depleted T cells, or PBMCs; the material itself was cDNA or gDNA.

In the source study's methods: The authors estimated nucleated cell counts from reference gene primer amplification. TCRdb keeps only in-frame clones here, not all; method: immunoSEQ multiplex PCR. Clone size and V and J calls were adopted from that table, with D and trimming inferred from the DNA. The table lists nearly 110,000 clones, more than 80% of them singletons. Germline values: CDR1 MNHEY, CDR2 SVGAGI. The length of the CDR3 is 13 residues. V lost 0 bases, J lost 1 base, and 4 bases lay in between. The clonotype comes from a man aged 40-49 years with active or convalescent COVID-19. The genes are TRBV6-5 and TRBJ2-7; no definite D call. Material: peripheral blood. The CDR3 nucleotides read TGTGCCAGCAGTTACTCGGCTTCCTACGAGCAGTACTTC. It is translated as CASSYSASYEQYF.